The T cell receptor beta chain described here comes from a study of blood T cells in healthy people across ages. The length of the CDR3 is 16 residues. Germline V gives CDR1 LGHNA, CDR2 YSLEER. With V trimmed by 1 base and J by 4 bases, 5 bases remained unmatched. Each donor was a healthy Caucasian individual from Russia, aged roughly 6 to 90. The sample, approximately 10 milliliters of peripheral blood, was drawn from each donor. There are a few counts of this clonotype. The authors ran a second PCR of about 6 to 11 cycles using a sample-barcoded 5' primer and a J-beta primer mix. TCRdb ran MiXCR on the 5' RACE reads and lists one entry per CDR3 protein. The sample lists more than 750,000 distinct CDR3 sequences, about 28% occurring once. These data are also associated with another study on T cells of mothers and their children. As reported in that work: Several children, together with their three healthy Caucasian mothers, made up the donors. Overlap ran slightly, non-significantly higher for related than unrelated mother-child pairs.

The sequenced material came from blood. This sequence originates from a woman aged 40 to 50 in good health. The rearrangement joins TRBV4-3 to TRBJ2-5; 11 bases align to TRBD2. This chain's CDR3 is CASSQVFSGGGETQYF. The CDR3 nucleotides read TGCGCCAGCAGCCAAGTTTTTAGCGGGGGGGGAGAGACCCAGTACTTC.